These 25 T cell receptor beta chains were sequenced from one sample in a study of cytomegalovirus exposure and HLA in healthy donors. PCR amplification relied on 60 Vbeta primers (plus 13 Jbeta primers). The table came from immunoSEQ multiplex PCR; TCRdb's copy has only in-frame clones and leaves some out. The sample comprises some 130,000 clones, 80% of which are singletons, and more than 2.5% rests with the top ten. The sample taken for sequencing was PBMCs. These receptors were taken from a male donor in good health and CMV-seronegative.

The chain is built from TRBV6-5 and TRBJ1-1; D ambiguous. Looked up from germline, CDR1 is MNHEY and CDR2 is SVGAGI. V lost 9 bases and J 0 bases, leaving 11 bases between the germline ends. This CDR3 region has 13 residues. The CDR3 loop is CASTGNVNTEAFF. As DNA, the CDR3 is TGTGCCAGTACGGGGAATGTGAACACTGAAGCTTTCTTT.

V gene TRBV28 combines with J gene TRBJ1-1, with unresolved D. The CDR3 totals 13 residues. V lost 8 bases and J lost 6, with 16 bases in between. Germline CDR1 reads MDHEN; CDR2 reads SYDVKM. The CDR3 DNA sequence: TGTGCCAGCCTAAGAACAGATACGCCTGAAGCTTTCTTT. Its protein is CASLRTDTPEAFF.

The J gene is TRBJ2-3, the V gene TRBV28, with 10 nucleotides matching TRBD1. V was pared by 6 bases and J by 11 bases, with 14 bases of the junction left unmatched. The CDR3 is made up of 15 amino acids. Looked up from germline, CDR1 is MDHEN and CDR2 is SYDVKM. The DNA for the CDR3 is TGTGCCAGCAGAAGTGGGGGACAGGGGCAAGGAGGGCAGTATTTT. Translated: CASRSGGQGQGGQYF. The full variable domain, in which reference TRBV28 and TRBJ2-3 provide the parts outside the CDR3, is DVKVTQSSRYLVKRTGEKVFLECVQDMDHENMFWYRQDPGLGLRLIYFSYDVKMKEKGDIPEGYSVSREKKERFSLILESASTNQTSMYLCASRSGGQGQGGQYFGPGTRLTVL.

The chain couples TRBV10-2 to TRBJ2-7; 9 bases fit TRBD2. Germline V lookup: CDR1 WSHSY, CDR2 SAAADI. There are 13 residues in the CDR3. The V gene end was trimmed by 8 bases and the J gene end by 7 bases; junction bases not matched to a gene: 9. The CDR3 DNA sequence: TGCGCCAGCCGTCGGACTAGCGTACGAGAGCAGTACTTC. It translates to CASRRTSVREQYF.

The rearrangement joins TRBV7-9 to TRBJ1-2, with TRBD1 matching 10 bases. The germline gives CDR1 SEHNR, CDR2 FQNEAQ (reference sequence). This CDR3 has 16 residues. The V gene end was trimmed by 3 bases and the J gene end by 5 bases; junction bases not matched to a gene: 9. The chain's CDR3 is CASSFSGTGEQYGYTF. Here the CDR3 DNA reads TGTGCCAGCAGCTTCTCCGGGACAGGGGAGCAGTATGGCTACACCTTC.

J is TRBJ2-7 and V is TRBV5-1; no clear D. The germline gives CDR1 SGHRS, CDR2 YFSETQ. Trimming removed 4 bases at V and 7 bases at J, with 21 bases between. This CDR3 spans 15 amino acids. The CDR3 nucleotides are TGCGCCAGCAGCCACGAGTTAGCCGTGACGCTAGAGCAGTACTTC. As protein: CASSHELAVTLEQYF.

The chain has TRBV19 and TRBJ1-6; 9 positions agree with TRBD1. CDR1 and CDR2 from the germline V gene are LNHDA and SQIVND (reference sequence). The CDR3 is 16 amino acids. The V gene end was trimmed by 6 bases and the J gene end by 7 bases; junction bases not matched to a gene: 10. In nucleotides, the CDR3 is TGTGCCAGTAGCGATCGAGACAGGGGGAGGAATTCACCCCTCCACTTT. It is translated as CASSDRDRGRNSPLHF.

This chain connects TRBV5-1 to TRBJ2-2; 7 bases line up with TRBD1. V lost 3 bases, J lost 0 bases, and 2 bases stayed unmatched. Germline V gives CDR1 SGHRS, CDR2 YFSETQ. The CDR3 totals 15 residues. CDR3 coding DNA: TGCGCCAGCAGCTCAGGGACAGCGAACACCGGGGAGCTGTTTTTT. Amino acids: CASSSGTANTGELFF. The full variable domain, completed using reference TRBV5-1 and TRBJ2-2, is KAGVTQTPRYLIKTRGQQVTLSCSPISGHRSVSWYQQTPGQGLQFLFEYFSETQRNKGNFPGRFSGRQFSNSRSEMNVSTLELGDSALYLCASSSGTANTGELFFGEGSRLTVL.

CDR3 DNA: TGTGCCAGCAGCCCCCGGACAGGCTCCTACGAGCAGTACTTC. Its translation: CASSPRTGSYEQYF. The rearrangement links TRBV7-8 to TRBJ2-7; TRBD1 agrees at 7 bases. CDR3 length: 14 amino acids. J gave up 0 bases and V 5 bases, and 4 bases lay outside the gene matches. The germline V gene has CDR1 SGHVS and CDR2 FQNEAQ.

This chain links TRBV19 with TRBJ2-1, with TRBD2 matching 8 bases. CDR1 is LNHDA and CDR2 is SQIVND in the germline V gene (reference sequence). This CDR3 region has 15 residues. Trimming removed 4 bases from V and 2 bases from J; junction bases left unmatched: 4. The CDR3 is CASSTSGSAYNEQFF. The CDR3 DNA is TGTGCCAGTAGTACAAGCGGGAGTGCCTACAATGAGCAGTTCTTC.

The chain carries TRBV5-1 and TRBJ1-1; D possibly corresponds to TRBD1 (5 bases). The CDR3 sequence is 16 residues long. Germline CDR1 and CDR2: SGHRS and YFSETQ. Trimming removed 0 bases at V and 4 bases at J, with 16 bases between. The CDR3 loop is CASSLVKSGMSTEAFF. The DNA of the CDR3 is TGCGCCAGCAGCTTGGTTAAATCAGGGATGAGCACTGAAGCTTTCTTT.

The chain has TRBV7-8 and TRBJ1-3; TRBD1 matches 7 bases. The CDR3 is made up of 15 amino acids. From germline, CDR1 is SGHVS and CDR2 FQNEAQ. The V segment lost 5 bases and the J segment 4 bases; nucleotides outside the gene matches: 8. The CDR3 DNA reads TGTGCCAGCAGCCTCGACAGGGTGGGAGGAAACACCATATATTTT. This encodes CASSLDRVGGNTIYF. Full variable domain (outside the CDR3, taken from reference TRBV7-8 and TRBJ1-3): GAGVSQSPRYKVAKRGQDVALRCDPISGHVSLFWYQQALGQGPEFLTYFQNEAQLDKSGLPSDRFFAERPEGSVSTLKIQRTQQEDSAVYLCASSLDRVGGNTIYFGEGSWLTVV.

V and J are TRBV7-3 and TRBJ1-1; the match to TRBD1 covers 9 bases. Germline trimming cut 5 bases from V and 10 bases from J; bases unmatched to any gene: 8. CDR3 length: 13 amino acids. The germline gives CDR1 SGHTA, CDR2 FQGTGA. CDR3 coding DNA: TGTGCCAGCAGCACAACAGGGGGCAAACTAGCTTTCTTT. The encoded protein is CASSTTGGKLAFF. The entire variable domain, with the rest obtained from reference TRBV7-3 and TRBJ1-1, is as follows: GAGVSQTPSNKVTEKGKYVELRCDPISGHTALYWYRQSLGQGPEFLIYFQGTGAADDSGLPNDRFFAVRPEGSVSTLKIQRTERGDSAVYLCASSTTGGKLAFFGQGTRLTVV.

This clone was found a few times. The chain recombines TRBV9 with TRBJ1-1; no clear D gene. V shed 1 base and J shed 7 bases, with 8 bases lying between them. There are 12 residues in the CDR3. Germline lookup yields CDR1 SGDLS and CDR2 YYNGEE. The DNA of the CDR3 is TGTGCCAGCAGCGTACAGGAAGGTGAAGCTTTCTTT. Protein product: CASSVQEGEAFF.

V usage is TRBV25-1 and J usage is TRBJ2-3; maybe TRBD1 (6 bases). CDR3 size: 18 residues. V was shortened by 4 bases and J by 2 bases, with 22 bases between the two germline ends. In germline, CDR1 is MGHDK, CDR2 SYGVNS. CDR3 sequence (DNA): TGTGCCAGCAGTGCAAATCCAGACAGGTCGGGCTTCACAGATACGCAGTATTTT. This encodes CASSANPDRSGFTDTQYF.

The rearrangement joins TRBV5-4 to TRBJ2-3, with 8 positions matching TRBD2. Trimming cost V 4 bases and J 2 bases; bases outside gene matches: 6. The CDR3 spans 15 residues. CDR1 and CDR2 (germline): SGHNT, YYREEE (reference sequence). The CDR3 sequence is CASSQGTRHTDTQYF. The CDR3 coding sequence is TGTGCCAGCAGCCAGGGGACTAGACACACAGATACGCAGTATTTT. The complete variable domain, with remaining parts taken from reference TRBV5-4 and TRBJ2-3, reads ETGVTQSPTHLIKTRGQQVTLRCSSQSGHNTVSWYQQALGQGPQFIFQYYREEENGRGNFPPRFSGLQFPNYSSELNVNALELDDSALYLCASSQGTRHTDTQYFGPGTRLTVL.

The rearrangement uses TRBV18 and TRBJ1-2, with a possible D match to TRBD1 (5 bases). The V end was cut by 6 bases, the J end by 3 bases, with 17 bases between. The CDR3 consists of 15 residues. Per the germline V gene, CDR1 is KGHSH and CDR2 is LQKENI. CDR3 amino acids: CASSLIGVSDYGYTF. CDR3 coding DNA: TGTGCCAGCTCGTTAATAGGGGTCTCGGACTATGGCTACACCTTC.

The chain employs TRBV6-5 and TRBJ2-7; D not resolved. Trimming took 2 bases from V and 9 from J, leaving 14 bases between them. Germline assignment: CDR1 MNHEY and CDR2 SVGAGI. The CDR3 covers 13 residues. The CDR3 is CASSYSPASGQYF. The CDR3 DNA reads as TGTGCCAGCAGTTACAGCCCGGCGTCAGGGCAGTACTTC.

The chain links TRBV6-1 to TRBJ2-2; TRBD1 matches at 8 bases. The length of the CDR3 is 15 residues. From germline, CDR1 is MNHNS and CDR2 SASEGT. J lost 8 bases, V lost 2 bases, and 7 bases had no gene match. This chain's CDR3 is CASSETQGAPGELFF. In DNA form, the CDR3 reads TGTGCCAGCAGTGAAACGCAGGGGGCTCCTGGGGAGCTGTTTTTT.

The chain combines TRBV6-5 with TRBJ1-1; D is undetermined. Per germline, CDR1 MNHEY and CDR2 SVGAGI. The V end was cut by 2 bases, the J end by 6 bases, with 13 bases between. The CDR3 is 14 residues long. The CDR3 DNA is TGTGCCAGCAGTTACGGCCGCCGATTGGCTGAAGCTTTCTTT. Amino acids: CASSYGRRLAEAFF.

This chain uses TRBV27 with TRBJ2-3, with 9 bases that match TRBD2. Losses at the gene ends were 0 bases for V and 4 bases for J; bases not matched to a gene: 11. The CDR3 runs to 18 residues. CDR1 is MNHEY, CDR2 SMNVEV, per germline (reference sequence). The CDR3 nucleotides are TGTGCCAGCAGTTTATCGATTAGCCTAGCGGGGCAGTCAGATACGCAGTATTTT. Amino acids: CASSLSISLAGQSDTQYF.

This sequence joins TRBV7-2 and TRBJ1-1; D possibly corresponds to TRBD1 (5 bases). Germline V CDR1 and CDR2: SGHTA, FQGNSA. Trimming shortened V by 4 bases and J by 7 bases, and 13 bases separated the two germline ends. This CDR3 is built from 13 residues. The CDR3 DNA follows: TGTGCCAGCAGCTCCGTCTGGGGGGATGAAGCTTTCTTT. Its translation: CASSSVWGDEAFF. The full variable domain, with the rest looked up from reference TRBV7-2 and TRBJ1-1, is GAGVSQSPSNKVTEKGKDVELRCDPISGHTALYWYRQSLGQGLEFLIYFQGNSAPDKSGLPSDRFSAERTGGSVSTLTIQRTQQEDSAVYLCASSSVWGDEAFFGQGTRLTVV.

The CDR3 DNA sequence: TGTGCCAGCAGCCCCGGACAGGGAGTTACTAACTATGGCTACACCTTC. It yields the protein CASSPGQGVTNYGYTF. This chain connects TRBV9 to TRBJ1-2; 8 positions match TRBD1. With 4 bases clipped from V and 0 bases from J, the junction kept 8 bases outside the gene matches. CDR3 length: 16 residues. Germline V lookup: CDR1 SGDLS, CDR2 YYNGEE.

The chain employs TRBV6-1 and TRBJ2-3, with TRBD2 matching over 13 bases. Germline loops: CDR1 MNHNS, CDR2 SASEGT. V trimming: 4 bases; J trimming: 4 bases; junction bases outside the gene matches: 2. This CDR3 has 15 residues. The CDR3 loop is CASSATSGGPDTQYF. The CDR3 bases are TGTGCCAGCAGTGCGACTAGCGGGGGGCCAGATACGCAGTATTTT.

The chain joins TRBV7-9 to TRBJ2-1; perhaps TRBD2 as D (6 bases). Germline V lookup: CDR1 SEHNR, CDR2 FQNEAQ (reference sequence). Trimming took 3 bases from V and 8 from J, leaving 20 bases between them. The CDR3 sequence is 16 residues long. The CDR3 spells CASSLGRDPLGYEQFF. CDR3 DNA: TGTGCCAGCAGCTTGGGGCGGGACCCGCTGGGGTATGAGCAGTTCTTC.